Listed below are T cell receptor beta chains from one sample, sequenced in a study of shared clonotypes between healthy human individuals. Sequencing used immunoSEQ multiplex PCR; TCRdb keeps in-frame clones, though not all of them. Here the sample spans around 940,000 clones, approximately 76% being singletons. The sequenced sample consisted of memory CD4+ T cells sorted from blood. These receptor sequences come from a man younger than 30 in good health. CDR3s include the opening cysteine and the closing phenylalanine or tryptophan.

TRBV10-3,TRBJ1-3,CATQQGNSGNTIYF
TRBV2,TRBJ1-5,CASSGDRASNQPQHF
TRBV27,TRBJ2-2,CASSRPMVGGRTGELFF
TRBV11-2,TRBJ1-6,CASSPGTARSYNSPLHF
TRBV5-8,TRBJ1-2,CASSPNYGYTF
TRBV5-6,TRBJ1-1,CASSSMGMDTEAFF
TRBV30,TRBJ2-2,CAWTFLDRNTGELFF
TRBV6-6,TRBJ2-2,CASSYTGGNTGELFF
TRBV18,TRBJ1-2,CASSPYTGGGYTF
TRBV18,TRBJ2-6,CASSPNSGPGANVLTF
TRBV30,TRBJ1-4,CAWSAGRQGRSEKLFF
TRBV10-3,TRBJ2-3,CAIRSGGTGAGTDTQYF
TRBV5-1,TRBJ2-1,CASSLVTASQYNEQFF
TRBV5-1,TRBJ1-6,CASSLALRQGNSPLHF
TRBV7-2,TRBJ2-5,CASSLSNVIAGSHGTQYF
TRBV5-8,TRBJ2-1,CASSPGAMHNEQFF
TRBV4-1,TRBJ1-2,CASSQDEDRVYGYTF
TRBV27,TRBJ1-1,CASTQFGNTEAFF
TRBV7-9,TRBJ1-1,CASRRDRELDEAFF
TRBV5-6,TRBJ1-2,CASSTVVYGYTF
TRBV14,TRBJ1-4,CASSQTWRGPNEKLFF
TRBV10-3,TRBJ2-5,CATGQGEWETQYF
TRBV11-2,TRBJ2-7,CASRPDRVSYEQYF
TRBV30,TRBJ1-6,CAWSRRGISGNSPLHF
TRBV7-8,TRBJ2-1,CASSFGPWGNEQFF
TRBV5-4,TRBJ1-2,CASSVQTGNYGYTF
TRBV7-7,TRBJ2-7,CASSLSPGSYEQYF
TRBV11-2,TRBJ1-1,CASSLVPDTEAFF
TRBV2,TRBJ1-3,CASSGTAGNTIYF
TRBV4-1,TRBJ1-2,CASSQAQGVGWGYTF
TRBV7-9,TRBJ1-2,CASSLGGRGGNGYTF
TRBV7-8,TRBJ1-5,CASSSSTGINQPQHF
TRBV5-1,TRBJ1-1,CASFASTSTEAFF
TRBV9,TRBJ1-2,CASSVGTGGDYGYTF
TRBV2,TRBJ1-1,CASSEDPGAIAEAFF
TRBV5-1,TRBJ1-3,CASSLSQTGNTIYF
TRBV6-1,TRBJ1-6,CASSLQGGNNSPLHF
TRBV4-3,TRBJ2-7,CASSQDYSVSYEQYF
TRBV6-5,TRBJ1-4,CATGRGVGEKLFF
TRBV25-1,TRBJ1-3,CASSGSRFSGNTIYF
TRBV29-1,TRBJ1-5,CSVATGGVDQPQHF